This T cell receptor (beta chain) is drawn from a study of patients and donors after allogeneic stem cell transplantation. This CDR3 is built from 16 residues. V shed 6 bases and J 3 bases; nucleotides not matched to a gene: 9. Each CDR3 protein gets one entry after TCRdb re-called the RT-PCR reads with MiXCR. Of some 200,000 distinct CDR3 sequences listed, roughly 40% are singletons. This clonotype was seen a few times. The receptor was derived from a human donor who was either an allogeneic HSCT recipient or a stem cell or donor lymphocyte infusion donor (not recorded which). It is not recorded whose cells these are; they may come from a transplant donor. The chain uses TRBV12-3 or TRBV12-4 and TRBJ1-3, with 9 bases lining up with TRBD1. The specimen sequenced was blood, either unsorted or a sorted T cell fraction (not recorded which). DNA of the CDR3: TGTGCCAGCAGAAGAACAGGGGGCGTTGATGGAAACACCATATATTTT. This gives the protein CASRRTGGVDGNTIYF.